A selection of T cell receptor beta chains follows, all from one sample in a study of OX40 agonist ivuxolimab in advanced cancers. Generated by immunoSEQ multiplex PCR, the TCRdb table keeps only in-frame clones and is missing some. Here the sample spans 50,000 to 65,000 clones, 87% being singletons. Sample: CD4+ or CD8+ T cells sorted from blood, taken in a trial of the OX40 agonist ivuxolimab. Receptor source: an adult with an advanced solid tumor such as melanoma, head and neck, liver or kidney cancer. Both conserved end residues are part of each CDR3. D genes are given only for firm matches. Clone size is not always given. Where it is, it says once, few, many or a class for expanded clones.

d_call j_call clone_size v_call cdr3_nt cdr3_aa
- TRBJ2-7 - TRBV15 TGTGCCACCAGCAGAGATGCCGCGGGACGGGTCTCCTACGAGCAGTACTTC CATSRDAAGRVSYEQYF
- TRBJ2-3 - TRBV10-3 TGTGCCATCGGCCCGGGCGGGGGCCTCACAGATACGCAGTATTTT CAIGPGGGLTDTQYF
TRBD1 TRBJ1-2 once TRBV29-1 TGCAGCGTTCGGACAGGGAATGGCTACACCTTC CSVRTGNGYTF
- TRBJ1-5 once TRBV27 TGTGCCAGCAGTTTACTCGGGAACCGGGGCAATCAGCCCCAGCATTTT CASSLLGNRGNQPQHF
- TRBJ1-2 - TRBV6-5 TGTGCCAGCAGTTATCCCGGGGCCTATGGCTACACCTTC CASSYPGAYGYTF
- TRBJ1-5 - TRBV6-9 TGTGCCAGCAGTTACCTCGAACGCAATCAGCCCCAGCATTTT CASSYLERNQPQHF
- TRBJ1-4 medium-sized TRBV11-2 TGTGCCAGCAGCAAAAGTGGGGGATCGGATGAAAAACTGTTTTTT CASSKSGGSDEKLFF
- TRBJ2-7 once TRBV5-1 TGCGCCAGCAGCCAGTGGGCCTACGAGCAGTACTTC CASSQWAYEQYF
- TRBJ1-1 - TRBV4-2 TGTGCCAGCAGCCAAGTCAATAGGGAAGCTTTCTTT CASSQVNREAFF
TRBD2 TRBJ2-2 few TRBV19 TGTGCCAGTAGTTTTCTAGCGGGAGAGAACACCGGGGAGCTGTTTTTT CASSFLAGENTGELFF
- TRBJ2-3 - TRBV27 TGTGCCAGCAGTTTAAGGCCTCGGGCAGATACGCAGTATTTT CASSLRPRADTQYF
- TRBJ2-6 few TRBV19 TGTGCCAGTAGTATCGGAGGGTCTGGGGCCAACGTCCTGACTTTC CASSIGGSGANVLTF
- TRBJ1-4 once TRBV14 TGTGCCAGCAGCCAAGATGCAGGGGCGGGTGAAAAACTGTTTTTT CASSQDAGAGEKLFF
- TRBJ2-1 - TRBV6-6 TGTGCCAGCAGTTACGACAGTTACAATGAGCAGTTCTTC CASSYDSYNEQFF